This T cell receptor beta chain derives from a study of blood T cells in healthy people across ages. Points from the study as a whole: Roughly linear age-related decline in beta diversity appeared, significant by age 40.

This clonotype occurred once. As yet, its antigen is unknown. A second PCR, run for roughly 7 to 12 cycles, used a sample-barcoded 5' primer plus a J-beta primer mix. A template-switch adaptor with 12 random nucleotides tagged each cDNA molecule. Each CDR3 protein gets one entry after TCRdb re-called the 5' RACE reads with MiXCR. This sample yields 780,000 or so distinct CDR3 sequences, of which roughly 53% are seen a single time; about two fifths belongs to the top ten. Donor samples were obtained from healthy Caucasian individuals from Russia, aged 6 to 90. Each donor's blood draw was around 9.2 milliliters of peripheral blood. Germline V gives CDR1 DFQATT, CDR2 SNEGSKA (reference sequence). The CDR3 spans 11 residues. V was clipped by 6 bases and J by 7 bases, with 12 bases between them.

The source of this sequence is a man aged 80 or over in good health. Sequenced input: blood. The chain carries TRBV20-1 and TRBJ1-1; D possibly corresponds to TRBD1 (5 bases). Written as DNA, the CDR3 is TGCAGTGCCGACCGCCAGGGTGAAGCTTTCTTT. This codes for CSADRQGEAFF.